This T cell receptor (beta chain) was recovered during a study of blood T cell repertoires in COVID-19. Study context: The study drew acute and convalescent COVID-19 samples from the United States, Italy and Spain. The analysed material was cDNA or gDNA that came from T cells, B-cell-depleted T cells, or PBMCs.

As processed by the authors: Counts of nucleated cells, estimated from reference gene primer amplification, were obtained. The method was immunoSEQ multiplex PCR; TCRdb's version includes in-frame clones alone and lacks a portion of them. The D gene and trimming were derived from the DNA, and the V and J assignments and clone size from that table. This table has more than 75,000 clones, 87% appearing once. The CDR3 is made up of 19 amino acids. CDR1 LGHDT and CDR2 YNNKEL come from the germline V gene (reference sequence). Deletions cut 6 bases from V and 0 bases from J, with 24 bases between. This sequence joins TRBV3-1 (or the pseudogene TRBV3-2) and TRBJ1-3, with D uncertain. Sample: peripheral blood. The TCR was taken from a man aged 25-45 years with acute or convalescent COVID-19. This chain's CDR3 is CASSPRVLSLHTSGNTIYF. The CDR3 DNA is TGTGCCAGCAGTCCCCGAGTACTTAGCCTTCATACCTCTGGAAACACCATATATTTT.